The clone carrying this T cell receptor beta chain was recorded many times. As yet, its antigen is unknown. The sample comes from a study of Graves' ophthalmopathy and Graves' hyperthyroidism. Whole-study findings and limits: The blood repertoire also included most expanded thyroid clonotypes above 0.001 frequency. With a specificity of around 77% and a sensitivity of about 71%, the model predicted ophthalmopathy progression.

The germline V gene has CDR1 SGDLS and CDR2 YYNGEE. The CDR3 extends over 15 amino acids. The V and J ends lost 4 bases and 5 bases respectively, with 18 bases between them. Hyperthyroidism patients, all newly diagnosed, had under 2 months' duration and ages of 18 to 65. Investigators amplified TCR beta CDR3 regions from RNA transcripts. HTBI primers served in a first-round RT-PCR, which a second-round multiplex PCR followed. MiXCR, applied by TCRdb to the multiplex PCR reads, yields one record per CDR3 protein. The top ten clones hold approximately 10% of a sample with about 1.1 million distinct CDR3 sequences, roughly two fifths of them seen once.

Sequencing was done on a sample of peripheral blood or thyroid tissue (not recorded which). The J gene is TRBJ1-2, the V gene TRBV9, with a tentative D call TRBD1 (5 bases). The sequence came from an adult man with Graves' hyperthyroidism. This CDR3 reads CASSTIPGTAYGYTF. CDR3 nucleotides: TGTGCCAGCAGCACAATTCCCGGGACTGCGTATGGCTACACCTTC.